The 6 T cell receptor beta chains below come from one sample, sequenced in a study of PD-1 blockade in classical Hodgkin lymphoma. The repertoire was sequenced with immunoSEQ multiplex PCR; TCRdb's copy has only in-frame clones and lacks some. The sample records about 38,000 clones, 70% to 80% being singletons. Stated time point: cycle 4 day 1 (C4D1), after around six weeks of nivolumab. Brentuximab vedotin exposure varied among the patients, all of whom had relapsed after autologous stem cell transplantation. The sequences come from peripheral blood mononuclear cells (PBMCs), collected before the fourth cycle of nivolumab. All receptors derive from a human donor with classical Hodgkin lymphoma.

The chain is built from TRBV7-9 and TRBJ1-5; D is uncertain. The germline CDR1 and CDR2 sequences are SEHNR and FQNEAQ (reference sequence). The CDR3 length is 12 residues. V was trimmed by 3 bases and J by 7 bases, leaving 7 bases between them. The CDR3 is CASSFESQPQHF. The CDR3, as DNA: TGTGCCAGCAGCTTCGAATCCCAGCCCCAGCATTTT.

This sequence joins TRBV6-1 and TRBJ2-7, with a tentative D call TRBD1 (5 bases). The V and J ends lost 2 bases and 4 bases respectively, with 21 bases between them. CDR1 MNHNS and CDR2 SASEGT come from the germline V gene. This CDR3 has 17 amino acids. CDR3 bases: TGTGCCAGCAGTGAAAGGTTGCAGACAGCAAATATTTACGAGCAGTACTTC. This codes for CASSERLQTANIYEQYF.

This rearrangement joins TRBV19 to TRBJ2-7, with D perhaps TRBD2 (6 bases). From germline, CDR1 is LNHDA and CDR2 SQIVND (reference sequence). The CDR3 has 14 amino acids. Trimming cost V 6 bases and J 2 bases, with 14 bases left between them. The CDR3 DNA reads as TGTGCCAGTAGCCGGGACTGGGACCCCTACGAGCAGTACTTC. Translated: CASSRDWDPYEQYF.

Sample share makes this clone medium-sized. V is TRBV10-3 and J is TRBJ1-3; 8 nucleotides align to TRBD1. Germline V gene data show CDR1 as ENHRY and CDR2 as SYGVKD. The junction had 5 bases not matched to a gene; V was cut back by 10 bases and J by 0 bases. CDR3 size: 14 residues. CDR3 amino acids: CATSDRVSGNTIYF. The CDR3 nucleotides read TGTGCCACCTCGGACAGGGTCTCTGGAAACACCATATATTTT.

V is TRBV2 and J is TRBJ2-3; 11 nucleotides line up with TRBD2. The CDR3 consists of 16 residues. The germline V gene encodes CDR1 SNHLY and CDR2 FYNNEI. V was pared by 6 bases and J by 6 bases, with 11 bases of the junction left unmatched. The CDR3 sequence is CASRDSGGASRDTQYF. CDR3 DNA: TGTGCCAGCAGGGATAGCGGGGGGGCCAGCAGGGATACGCAGTATTTT. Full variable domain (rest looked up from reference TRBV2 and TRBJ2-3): EPEVTQTPSHQVTQMGQEVILRCVPISNHLYFYWYRQILGQKVEFLVSFYNNEISEKSEIFDDQFSVERPDGSNFTLKIRSTKLEDSAMYFCASRDSGGASRDTQYFGPGTRLTVL.

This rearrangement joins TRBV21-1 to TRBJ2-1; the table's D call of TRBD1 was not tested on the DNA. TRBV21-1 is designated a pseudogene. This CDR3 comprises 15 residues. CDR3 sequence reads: CASSKGQGPYNEQFF. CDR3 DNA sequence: TGTGCCAGCAGCAAAGGACAGGGGCCTTACAATGAGCAGTTCTTC.